Shown below are 17 T cell receptor beta chains from a single sample sequenced in a study of T cell changes during pregnancy in multiple sclerosis (dated by TCRdb to the late 2010s). The library was prepared using the immunoSEQ multiplex PCR assay. The table comes from immuneACCESS by way of TCRdb, which keeps in-frame sequences with V and J called. Part of the clones is missing from these tables; in studies checked, under half for an unresolved V gene and the rest for unknown reasons. In this sample the table shows about 67,000 clones, 89% of which occur a single time. About 2.5% of the sample comes from the top ten. Here the sequenced sample was peripheral blood, taken in the first trimester of pregnancy. The receptors stem from a female donor with multiple sclerosis, enrolled in a pregnancy study.

This chain links TRBV11-2 with TRBJ2-1, with 11 positions matching TRBD2. In germline, CDR1 is SGHAT, CDR2 FQNNGV. The length of the CDR3 is 14 residues. J lost 7 bases, V lost 2 bases, and 1 base had no gene match. CDR3 sequence reads: CASSLTSGRNEQFF. CDR3 bases: TGTGCCAGCAGCTTAACTAGCGGGAGAAATGAGCAGTTCTTC.

The V gene is TRBV4-3, the J gene TRBJ2-7; maybe TRBD1 (6 bases). Germline CDR1 is LGHNA and CDR2 is YSLEER. V was trimmed by 1 base and J by 4 bases, leaving 11 bases between them. The CDR3 contains 14 residues. The CDR3 sequence: CASSQVAQGYEQYF. CDR3 coding DNA: TGCGCCAGCAGCCAAGTCGCACAGGGATACGAGCAGTACTTC.

This chain links TRBV9 with TRBJ2-7; 8 nucleotides align to TRBD1. The CDR3 is 16 amino acids. After removal of 0 bases from V and 0 bases from J, the junction contained 5 bases not matched to a gene. CDR1 and CDR2 (germline): SGDLS, YYNGEE. CDR3 in amino acids: CASSVGGQGASYEQYF. The CDR3, as DNA: TGTGCCAGCAGCGTAGGAGGGCAGGGGGCCTCCTACGAGCAGTACTTC.

The V and J genes are TRBV28 and TRBJ1-2; no clear D gene. Trimming took 2 bases from V and 3 from J, leaving 7 bases between them. CDR3 length equals 13 residues. Germline V gene data show CDR1 as MDHEN and CDR2 as SYDVKM. In DNA form, the CDR3 reads TGTGCCAGCAGTTTAGGGGAGGACTATGGCTACACCTTC. It translates to CASSLGEDYGYTF.

The chain combines TRBV29-1 with TRBJ1-2, with D perhaps matching TRBD1 (5 bases). Deletions cut 6 bases from V and 6 bases from J, with 8 bases between. Germline V gene data show CDR1 as SQVTM and CDR2 as ANQGSEA. This CDR3 comprises 10 residues. CDR3 amino acids: CSVMTDGYTF. CDR3 in DNA: TGCAGCGTGATGACAGATGGCTACACCTTC. Using reference TRBV29-1 and TRBJ1-2 for the parts outside the CDR3, the full variable domain is SAVISQKPSRDICQRGTSLTIQCQVDSQVTMMFWYRQQPGQSLTLIATANQGSEATYESGFVIDKFPISRPNLTFSTLTVSNMSPEDSSIYLCSVMTDGYTFGSGTRLTVV.

This chain uses TRBV6-4 with TRBJ2-1; TRBD2 aligns across 10 bases. Germline values: CDR1 MRHNA, CDR2 SNTAGT. The CDR3 length is 15 residues. The V gene end was trimmed by 2 bases and the J gene end by 7 bases; junction bases not matched to a gene: 5. Written as DNA, the CDR3 is TGTGCCAGCAGTGACGGGACTAGCGTCGGTAATGAGCAGTTCTTC. Translating it yields CASSDGTSVGNEQFF.

V gene TRBV6-7 combines with J gene TRBJ2-7; 9 bases match TRBD1. TRBV6-7 is placed among ORFs of uncertain function. CDR3 length equals 18 residues. V lost 6 bases and J lost 0; bases outside the gene matches: 15. The CDR3 protein is CASSKAHRGLIPSYEQYF. CDR3 in DNA: TGTGCCAGCAGCAAAGCTCACAGGGGGCTTATCCCCTCCTACGAGCAGTACTTC.

This chain joins TRBV5-1 and TRBJ2-3; 14 positions agree with TRBD2. With 4 bases clipped from V and 6 bases from J, the junction kept 10 bases outside the gene matches. The CDR3 sequence is 17 residues long. Germline lookup yields CDR1 SGHRS and CDR2 YFSETQ. The CDR3 loop is CASSPGLAGAPGDTQYF. The DNA for the CDR3 is TGCGCCAGCAGCCCGGGACTAGCGGGGGCCCCGGGTGATACGCAGTATTTT.

The V call is TRBV9, the J call TRBJ1-2, with a weak D call TRBD1 (5 bases). CDR3 length: 15 residues. Deletions cut 0 bases from V and 4 bases from J, with 13 bases between. CDR1 SGDLS and CDR2 YYNGEE come from the germline V gene. The CDR3 region has the DNA TGTGCCAGCAGCGTAGTCCCGGGGGACTCCTATGGCTACACCTTC. Translated, it gives CASSVVPGDSYGYTF. The variable domain in full, with the rest retrieved from reference TRBV9 and TRBJ1-2, is DSGVTQTPKHLITATGQRVTLRCSPRSGDLSVYWYQQSLDQGLQFLIQYYNGEERAKGNILERFSAQQFPDLHSELNLSSLELGDSALYFCASSVVPGDSYGYTFGSGTRLTVV.

The chain carries TRBV7-2 and TRBJ2-1, with TRBD2 identical over 11 bases. J lost 2 bases, V lost 5 bases, and 2 bases had no gene match. Germline lookup yields CDR1 SGHTA and CDR2 FQGNSA. The CDR3 is 15 amino acids. Here the CDR3 reads CASSELAGAYNEQFF. The CDR3 bases are TGTGCCAGCAGCGAACTAGCGGGGGCCTACAATGAGCAGTTCTTC.

The chain uses TRBV2 and TRBJ2-7; 12 bases match TRBD2. V lost 6 bases to trimming and J lost 2 bases; unmatched junction nucleotides: 11. Germline loops: CDR1 SNHLY, CDR2 FYNNEI. The CDR3 has 17 amino acids. The chain's CDR3 is CASRQKTSGSITYEQYF. The CDR3 coding sequence is TGTGCCAGCAGGCAAAAGACTAGCGGGAGTATTACCTACGAGCAGTACTTC.

The chain uses TRBV28 and TRBJ1-5; the D gene is possibly TRBD1 (5 bases). The CDR3 length is 15 residues. V was pared by 3 bases and J by 4 bases, with 13 bases between. Germline lookup yields CDR1 MDHEN and CDR2 SYDVKM. The CDR3 nucleotides are TGTGCCAGCAGTTTCGAGATTGGGGGGAATCAGCCCCAGCATTTT. This sequence encodes CASSFEIGGNQPQHF.

This chain joins TRBV6-4 and TRBJ1-2; 8 bases are shared with TRBD1. The germline gives CDR1 MRHNA, CDR2 SNTAGT. The trim removed 5 bases at V and 4 bases at J, leaving 3 bases unmatched. The CDR3 consists of 13 residues. The CDR3 bases are TGTGCCAGCAGTCGACAGGGGACCTATGGCTACACCTTC. Residues: CASSRQGTYGYTF.

The chain recombines TRBV5-1 with TRBJ2-7; D is uncertain. Trimming left V 6 bases short and J 1 base short, with 29 bases between. This CDR3 region has 19 residues. CDR1 is SGHRS and CDR2 is YFSETQ in the germline V gene. The DNA for the CDR3 is TGCGCCAGCACCCCCGACCCGGAACGGCCTAGTCATTCATCCTACGAGCAGTACTTC. Translated: CASTPDPERPSHSSYEQYF.

J is TRBJ1-2 and V is TRBV19, with 8 positions matching TRBD1. CDR1 is LNHDA, CDR2 SQIVND, per germline (reference sequence). This CDR3 contains 15 residues. The V segment lost 5 bases and the J segment 3 bases; nucleotides outside the gene matches: 8. The CDR3 DNA follows: TGTGCCAGTAGTTTCTCAGGGGGCATCGACTATGGCTACACCTTC. Translated, it gives CASSFSGGIDYGYTF.

The V gene is TRBV5-1, the J gene TRBJ2-5, with 7 bases lining up with TRBD2. The CDR3 consists of 16 residues. V dropped 3 bases and J dropped 1; count of bases not matched to a gene: 9. CDR1 and CDR2 (germline): SGHRS, YFSETQ. The CDR3: CASSSRAGPPQETQYF. The CDR3 DNA reads TGCGCCAGCAGCTCCCGAGCGGGACCCCCCCAAGAGACCCAGTACTTC.

The CDR3: CASSLLKLAGGGDTQYF. The DNA of the CDR3 is TGTGCCAGCAGCCTATTGAAACTAGCGGGAGGGGGGGATACGCAGTATTTT. This chain uses TRBV7-2 with TRBJ2-3; 13 nucleotides agree with TRBD2. The CDR3 spans 17 residues. The trim removed 5 bases at V and 6 bases at J, leaving 11 bases unmatched. Germline loops: CDR1 SGHTA, CDR2 FQGNSA. The full variable domain, its missing parts supplied by reference TRBV7-2 and TRBJ2-3, is GAGVSQSPSNKVTEKGKDVELRCDPISGHTALYWYRQSLGQGLEFLIYFQGNSAPDKSGLPSDRFSAERTGGSVSTLTIQRTQQEDSAVYLCASSLLKLAGGGDTQYFGPGTRLTVL.